This TCR beta chain came from a study of blood T cell repertoires in COVID-19. The data were produced by immunoSEQ multiplex PCR, yet TCRdb's version contains in-frame clones alone and is incomplete. The repertoire holds around 310,000 clones, with approximately 89% as singletons. Germline values: CDR1 SGHTA, CDR2 FQGNSA. CDR3 length: 13 residues. Trimming stripped 1 base from V and 3 bases from J, with 6 bases between. V is TRBV7-2 and J is TRBJ2-5, with D maybe TRBD1 (5 bases). Sequenced input: PBMCs or T cells enriched from blood (not recorded which). The TCR was taken from a man aged 25 to 45 who had recovered from COVID-19. CDR3 DNA sequence: TGTGCCAGCAGCTTAGGACAGAAAGAGACCCAGTACTTC. As protein: CASSLGQKETQYF.